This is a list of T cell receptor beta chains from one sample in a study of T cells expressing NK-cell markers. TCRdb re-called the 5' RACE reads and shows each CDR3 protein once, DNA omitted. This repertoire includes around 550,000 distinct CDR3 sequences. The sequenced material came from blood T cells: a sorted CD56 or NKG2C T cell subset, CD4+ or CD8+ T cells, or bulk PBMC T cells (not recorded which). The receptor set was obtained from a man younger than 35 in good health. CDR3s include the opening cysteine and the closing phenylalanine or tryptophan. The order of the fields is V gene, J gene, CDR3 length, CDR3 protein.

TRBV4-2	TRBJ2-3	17	CASSQDESGLGTDTQYF
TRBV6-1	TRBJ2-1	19	CASSRRRTSGSSSYNEQFF
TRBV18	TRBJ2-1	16	CASSPPGRDPYNEQFF
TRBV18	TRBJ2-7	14	CASSPRTVENEQYF
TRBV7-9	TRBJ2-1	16	CASSFGGGVGYNEQFF
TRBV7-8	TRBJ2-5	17	CASSRFGLAGGGETQYF
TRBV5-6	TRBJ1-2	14	CASSPRQSIYGYTF
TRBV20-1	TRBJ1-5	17	CSARGPGHEYSNQPQHF
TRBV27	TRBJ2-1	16	CASSLTGASSYNEQFF
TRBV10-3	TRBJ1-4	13	CAITGSENEKLFF
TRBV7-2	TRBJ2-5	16	CASSLGGTGREKTQYF
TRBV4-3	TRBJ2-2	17	CASSQDARAVGTGELFF
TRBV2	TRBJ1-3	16	CASTSQTASSGNTIYF
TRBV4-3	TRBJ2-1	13	CASSGDRAYEQFF
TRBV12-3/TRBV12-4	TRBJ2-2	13	CATRTVNTGELFF
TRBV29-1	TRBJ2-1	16	CSVDGDVAGFDREQFF
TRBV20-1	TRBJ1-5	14	CSAILGQGYQPQHF
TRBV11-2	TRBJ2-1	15	CASRIPLQGSNEQFF
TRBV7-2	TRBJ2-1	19	CASSLAGGSGAGPWNEQFF
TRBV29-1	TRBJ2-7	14	CSVEAAGPGDEQYF
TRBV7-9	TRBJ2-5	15	CASSPEGTPEETQYF
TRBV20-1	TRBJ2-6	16	CSARAETGFGANVLTF
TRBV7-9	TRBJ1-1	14	CASSLVDRDTEAFF
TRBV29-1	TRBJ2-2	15	CSVEDGRGTTGELFF
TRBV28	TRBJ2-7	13	CATTPESSYEQYF
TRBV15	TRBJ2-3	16	CATSRQLAGRADTQYF
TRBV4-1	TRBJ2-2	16	CASSPGGRGGTGELFF
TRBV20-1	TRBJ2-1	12	CSARSSSNEQFF
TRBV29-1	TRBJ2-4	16	CSVVGGTAEGKNIQYF
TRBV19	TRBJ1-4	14	CASSMDGWREKLFF
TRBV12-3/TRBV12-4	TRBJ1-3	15	CASGYGTVTGNTIYF
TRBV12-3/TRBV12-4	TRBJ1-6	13	CASSSQRGSPLHF
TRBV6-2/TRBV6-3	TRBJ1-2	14	CASSRPQVLRGYTF
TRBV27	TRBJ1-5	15	CASSLSRGVGQPQHF
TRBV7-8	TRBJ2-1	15	CASSATGSSYNEQFF
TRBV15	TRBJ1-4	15	CATSGRTTTNEKLFF
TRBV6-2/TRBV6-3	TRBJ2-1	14	CASRRVRRGNEQFF
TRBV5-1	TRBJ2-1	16	CASSLVGGTPYNEQFF
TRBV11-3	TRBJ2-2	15	CASSLAGQITGELFF
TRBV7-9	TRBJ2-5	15	CASSFGADTKETQYF
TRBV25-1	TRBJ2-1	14	CASSEAGVRDEQFF
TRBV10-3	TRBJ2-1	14	CATAAGGQRNEQFF
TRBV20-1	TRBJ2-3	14	CSAQSGQGMDTQYF
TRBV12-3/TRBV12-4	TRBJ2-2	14	CASSTGDGTGELFF
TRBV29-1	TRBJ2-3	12	CSAVPLGDTQYF
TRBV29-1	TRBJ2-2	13	CSARQANTGELFF
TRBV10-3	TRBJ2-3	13	CATLAGGGDTQYF
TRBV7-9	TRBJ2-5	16	CASSLGLAGKQETQYF
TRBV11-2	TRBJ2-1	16	CASSLGRGDRLHEQFF
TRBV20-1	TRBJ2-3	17	CSARASRLARSTDTQYF
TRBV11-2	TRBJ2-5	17	CASSTRDRVSVQETQYF
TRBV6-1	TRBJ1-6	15	CASTPRPGGNSPLHF
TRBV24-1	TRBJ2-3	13	CATSDRERDTQYF
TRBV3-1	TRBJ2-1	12	CASTLGGRQQFF
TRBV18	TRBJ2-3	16	CASSPRPGQTTDTQYF
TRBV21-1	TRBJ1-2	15	CASSKRRSLGYGYTF
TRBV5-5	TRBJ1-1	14	CASRLGRPNTEAFF
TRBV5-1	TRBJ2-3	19	CASSLGGLSSGSYRDTQYF
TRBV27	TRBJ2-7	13	CASSRGENSEQYF
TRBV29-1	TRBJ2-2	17	CSVEGGSGSTSTGELFF